The 21 T cell receptor beta chains given below trace back to one sample, sequenced in a study of T cell responses to AZD1222 COVID-19 vaccine (dated by TCRdb to the early 2020s). Receptor libraries were prepared by the immunoSEQ multiplex PCR assay. Drawn from immuneACCESS, this table holds only the in-frame rearrangements with V and J called that TCRdb kept. Clones are partly lost; checked studies trace under half to an unresolved V gene and leave the rest unexplained. The sample yields fewer than 150,000 clones; around 94% were counted once. The ten top clones hold less than 9.5% of the sample. Explained via the paper, the time point label denotes: about 28 days (+/-7) after the second vaccine dose. The material was peripheral blood, obtained 28 days after the second AZD1222 dose. These receptors all come from an adult who received the AZD1222 COVID-19 vaccine.

V and J are TRBV4-1 and TRBJ2-2; no clear D gene. CDR1 is MGHRA and CDR2 is YSYEKL in the germline V gene. V lost 2 bases and J lost 4, with 5 bases in between. The CDR3 has 13 residues. The CDR3 DNA reads TGCGCCAGCAGCCAACCCAGCACCGGGGAGCTGTTTTTT. Residues: CASSQPSTGELFF.

This sequence joins TRBV3-1 (or the pseudogene TRBV3-2) and TRBJ1-1; no clear D. The V and J ends lost 2 bases and 6 bases respectively, with 16 bases between them. CDR1 and CDR2 (germline): LGHDT, YNNKEL (reference sequence). The CDR3 covers 15 residues. The CDR3 here is CASSQPAPGSAEAFF. The CDR3 coding sequence is TGTGCCAGCAGCCAACCCGCTCCGGGCAGCGCTGAAGCTTTCTTT.

V and J are TRBV24-1 and TRBJ1-5; D not certain. The CDR3 covers 14 residues. Trimming removed 0 bases at V and 0 bases at J, with 2 bases between. Germline CDR1 KGHDR, CDR2 SFDVKD. The DNA for the CDR3 is TGTGCCACCAGTGATTTGCGTAGCAATCAGCCCCAGCATTTT. Translated, it gives CATSDLRSNQPQHF.

The genes are TRBV28 and TRBJ1-5; D may be TRBD1 (6 bases). V was shortened by 2 bases and J by 9 bases, with 26 bases between the two germline ends. The CDR3 runs to 18 residues. Germline V gene sequence: CDR1 MDHEN, CDR2 SYDVKM. In nucleotides, the CDR3 is TGTGCCAGCAGTTTACAGGGGAGAGGCCTCCTCTACGAGGGGCCCCAGCATTTT. Translated: CASSLQGRGLLYEGPQHF.

This clone was seen only a few times. The genes are TRBV7-3 and TRBJ1-5; D may be TRBD1 (5 bases). Germline lookup yields CDR1 SGHTA and CDR2 FQGTGA. This CDR3 contains 18 residues. V lost 4 bases and J 1 base, leaving 20 bases between the germline ends. CDR3 sequence reads: CASSSHRRRPGSNQPQHF. The DNA for the CDR3 is TGTGCCAGCAGCTCGCACAGGAGAAGGCCGGGCAGCAATCAGCCCCAGCATTTT.

The chain links TRBV5-5 to TRBJ2-5, with TRBD1 as a possible D gene (7 bases). V was cut by 4 bases and J by 1 base, with 14 bases left in between. Germline V lookup: CDR1 SGHKS, CDR2 YYEKEE (reference sequence). The CDR3 consists of 15 residues. The CDR3 coding sequence is TGTGCCAGCAGCCCAGGGGGGAGCCTCCAAGAGACCCAGTACTTC. Encoded protein: CASSPGGSLQETQYF.

The CDR3 spells CASSFGTGGYGYTF. In DNA form, the CDR3 reads TGTGCCAGCAGCTTCGGGACAGGGGGTTATGGCTACACCTTC. V gene TRBV7-9 combines with J gene TRBJ1-2; 11 bases are a match to TRBD1. The CDR3 contains 14 residues. Germline V CDR1 and CDR2: SEHNR, FQNEAQ (reference sequence). The V segment lost 3 bases and the J segment 5 bases; nucleotides outside the gene matches: 2. The full variable domain, with the rest looked up from reference TRBV7-9 and TRBJ1-2, is DTGVSQNPRHKITKRGQNVTFRCDPISEHNRLYWYRQTLGQGPEFLTYFQNEAQLEKSRLLSDRFSAERPKGSFSTLEIQRTEQGDSAMYLCASSFGTGGYGYTFGSGTRLTVV.

A single count supports this clone. This chain connects TRBV6-1 to TRBJ1-1; 9 positions agree with TRBD1. The CDR3 is made up of 15 amino acids. The germline V gene encodes CDR1 MNHNS and CDR2 SASEGT. V dropped 3 bases and J dropped 6; count of bases not matched to a gene: 8. CDR3 in DNA: TGTGCCAGCAGTGATGCCGGGACAGGGAGGTCTGAAGCTTTCTTT. Translating it yields CASSDAGTGRSEAFF.

The chain is built from TRBV4-1 and TRBJ2-1; 9 positions agree with TRBD2. Trimming cost V 4 bases and J 8 bases; bases outside gene matches: 15. Germline V gives CDR1 MGHRA, CDR2 YSYEKL. The CDR3 consists of 17 residues. In DNA, the CDR3 is TGCGCCAGCAGCCCCTTCCCCCCGGGACTAGCTGCCGATGAGCAGTTCTTC. Encoded protein: CASSPFPPGLAADEQFF.

The chain uses TRBV5-4 and TRBJ2-1; 11 bases map to TRBD2. CDR3 length equals 15 residues. Unmatched junction bases numbered 5, after V lost 5 bases and J lost 4 bases. Germline V gene sequence: CDR1 SGHNT, CDR2 YYREEE (reference sequence). The CDR3 region is CASSKTSGVYNEQFF. The CDR3, as DNA: TGTGCCAGCAGTAAGACTAGCGGGGTTTACAATGAGCAGTTCTTC.

This clone was recorded once. The J gene is TRBJ1-5, the V gene TRBV5-1; TRBD1 matches at 7 bases. Germline V CDR1 and CDR2: SGHRS, YFSETQ. With V trimmed by 1 base and J by 5 bases, 3 bases remained unmatched. The CDR3 covers 14 residues. CDR3 nucleotide sequence: TGCGCCAGCAGCTTGCAGGGGGAAGATCAGCCCCAGCATTTT. Its translation: CASSLQGEDQPQHF.

The V and J genes are TRBV24-1 and TRBJ1-5, with TRBD1 matching 8 bases. This CDR3 spans 15 amino acids. Germline trimming cut 4 bases from V and 5 bases from J; bases unmatched to any gene: 6. Germline CDR1 reads KGHDR; CDR2 reads SFDVKD. The CDR3, as DNA: TGTGCCACCAGTGACTCAGGGGGCGCCGATCAGCCCCAGCATTTT. It codes for CATSDSGGADQPQHF.

This clone was counted between two and nine times. J is TRBJ1-1 and V is TRBV29-1; D not resolved. The CDR3 is made up of 13 amino acids. In germline, CDR1 is SQVTM, CDR2 ANQGSEA. The V and J ends lost 8 bases and 1 base respectively, with 14 bases between them. CDR3 residues: CSTDRAENTEAFF. The CDR3 region has the DNA TGCAGCACGGACCGTGCAGAGAACACTGAAGCTTTCTTT.

This clone was picked up one time. The rearrangement joins TRBV4-2 to TRBJ1-3, with D unclear. V was trimmed by 0 bases and J by 0 bases, leaving 15 bases between them. Germline CDR1 and CDR2: LGHNA and YNFKEQ. This CDR3 has 18 amino acids. The CDR3: CASSQDVGQAVSGNTIYF. DNA of the CDR3: TGTGCCAGCAGCCAAGATGTAGGGCAGGCAGTCTCTGGAAACACCATATATTTT.

The chain combines TRBV18 with TRBJ2-2; D not resolved. With 4 bases removed from V and 8 bases from J, the gap between germline ends came to 17 bases. CDR3 length equals 15 residues. CDR1 KGHSH and CDR2 LQKENI come from the germline V gene. The CDR3 loop reads CASSLRTVERGELFF. DNA for the CDR3: TGTGCCAGCTCACTGAGGACCGTCGAGAGGGGGGAGCTGTTTTTT.

This clone was counted once. V usage is TRBV27 and J usage is TRBJ2-1; TRBD2 matches at 10 bases. After removal of 0 bases from V and 1 base from J, the junction contained 3 bases not matched to a gene. Per germline, CDR1 MNHEY and CDR2 SMNVEV (reference sequence). The CDR3 is 17 residues long. The CDR3 protein is CASSLSPSGSSYNEQFF. CDR3 DNA: TGTGCCAGCAGTTTATCTCCTAGCGGGAGTTCCTACAATGAGCAGTTCTTC.

Only one count was recorded for this clone. The chain joins TRBV4-3 to TRBJ1-3; 8 bases align to TRBD1. V dropped 0 bases and J dropped 2; count of bases not matched to a gene: 18. Germline V gene sequence: CDR1 LGHNA, CDR2 YSLEER. The length of the CDR3 is 21 residues. DNA for the CDR3: TGCGCCAGCAGCCAAGATGGGCCCAGGGGGCCGGAACACTTGACTGGAAACACCATATATTTT. Translating gives CASSQDGPRGPEHLTGNTIYF.

V usage is TRBV19 and J usage is TRBJ1-1, with D perhaps matching TRBD1 (5 bases). The length of the CDR3 is 15 residues. Germline values: CDR1 LNHDA, CDR2 SQIVND (reference sequence). V shed 5 bases and J shed 0 bases, with 13 bases lying between them. In DNA form, the CDR3 reads TGTGCCAGTAGTCGTACAGGAGATCTGAACACTGAAGCTTTCTTT. Translating gives CASSRTGDLNTEAFF.

The V gene is TRBV4-3, the J gene TRBJ1-2, with TRBD1 identical over 7 bases. Germline trimming cut 0 bases from V and 8 bases from J; bases unmatched to any gene: 15. CDR1 is LGHNA, CDR2 YSLEER, per germline. The CDR3 is made up of 17 amino acids. CDR3 DNA sequence: TGCGCCAGCAGCCAAGATTTTAACGGAGGGGGCGCGTTCGGCTACACCTTC. Its translation is CASSQDFNGGGAFGYTF.

As to this clone: The sample carries other DNA sequences with the same CDR3. The CDR3 loop reads CASSLDRNQPQHF. The CDR3 nucleotides are TGTGCCAGCAGCCTGGACAGAAATCAGCCCCAGCATTTT. This chain links TRBV7-8 with TRBJ1-5; possibly TRBD1 for D (6 bases). The CDR3 is 13 amino acids. Trimming cost V 5 bases and J 4 bases, with 9 bases left between them. Germline-derived CDR1 and CDR2 are SGHVS and FQNEAQ.

The chain links TRBV19 to TRBJ2-1, with 8 positions matching TRBD2. Germline trimming cut 3 bases from V and 8 bases from J; bases unmatched to any gene: 0. Germline V gene lookup returns CDR1 LNHDA and CDR2 SQIVND (reference sequence). The CDR3 spans 12 residues. The chain's CDR3 is CASSISGDEQFF. In DNA, the CDR3 is TGTGCCAGTAGTATTAGCGGGGATGAGCAGTTCTTC.